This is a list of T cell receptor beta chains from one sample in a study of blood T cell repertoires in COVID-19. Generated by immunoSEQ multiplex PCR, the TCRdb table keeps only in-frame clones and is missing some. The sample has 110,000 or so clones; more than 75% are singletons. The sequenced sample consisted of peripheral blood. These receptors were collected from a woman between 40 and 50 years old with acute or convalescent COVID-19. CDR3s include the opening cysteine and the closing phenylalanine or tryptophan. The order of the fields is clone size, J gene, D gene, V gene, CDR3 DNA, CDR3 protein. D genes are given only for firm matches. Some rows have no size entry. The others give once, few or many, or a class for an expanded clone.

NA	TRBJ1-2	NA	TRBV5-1	TGCGCCAGCAGCTATAATCAGGGGACCTATGGCTACACCTTC	CASSYNQGTYGYTF
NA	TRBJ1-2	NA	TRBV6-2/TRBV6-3	TGTGCCAGCAGTTACGTCCCGGACAACCTTTACTATGGCTACACCTTC	CASSYVPDNLYYGYTF
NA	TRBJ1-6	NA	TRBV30	TGTGCCTGGAACGTAGGCAGGGGTAATTCACCCCTCCACTTT	CAWNVGRGNSPLHF
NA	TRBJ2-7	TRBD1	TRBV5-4	TGTGCCAGCAGCTCACCCCGACAGGGGAGGTGGGACGAGCAGTACTTC	CASSSPRQGRWDEQYF
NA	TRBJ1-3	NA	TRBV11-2	TGTGCCAGCAGCTTAGATCGACTAGGCGGGGCTGGAAACACCATATATTTT	CASSLDRLGGAGNTIYF
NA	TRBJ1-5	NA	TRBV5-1	TGCGCCAGCAGCTTGGTTGGCGGGGACGGCAATCAGCCCCAGCATTTT	CASSLVGGDGNQPQHF
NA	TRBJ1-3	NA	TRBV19	TGTGCCAGTAGCCCTGGGCCCTCTGGAAACACCATATATTTT	CASSPGPSGNTIYF
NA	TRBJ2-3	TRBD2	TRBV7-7	TGTGCCAGCAGTCCTGGACTAGGCCGCACAGATACGCAGTATTTT	CASSPGLGRTDTQYF
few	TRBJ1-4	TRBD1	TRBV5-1	TGCGCCAGCAGCTGGGACAGTGAAAAACTGTTTTTT	CASSWDSEKLFF
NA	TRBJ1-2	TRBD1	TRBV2	TGTGCCAGCATCCGAGAATCCGGGACAGGGGGCCGGGGCACCTTC	CASIRESGTGGRGTF
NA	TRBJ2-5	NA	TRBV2	TGTGCCAGCAGCGTACGCGCTCAAGAGACCCAGTACTTC	CASSVRAQETQYF
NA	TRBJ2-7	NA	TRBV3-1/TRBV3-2	TGTGCCAGTAGAATTAATGACGAGCAGTACTTC	CASRINDEQYF
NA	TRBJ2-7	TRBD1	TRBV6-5	TGTGCCAGCAGTTACGGGACAGGTAACTACGAGCAGTACTTC	CASSYGTGNYEQYF
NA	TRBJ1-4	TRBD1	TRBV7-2	TGTGCCAGCAGCCTGGACAGGGGTAGGGAAAAACTGTTTTTT	CASSLDRGREKLFF
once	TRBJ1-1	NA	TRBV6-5	TGTGCCAGCAGTTACGACCCCATCCGGGGCACTGAAGCTTTCTTT	CASSYDPIRGTEAFF
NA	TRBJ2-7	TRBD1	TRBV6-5	TGTGCCAGCAGTTACCAGGGACAGGGAACCTACGAGCAGTACTTC	CASSYQGQGTYEQYF